This T cell receptor (beta chain) stems from a study of T cells in Graves' hyperthyroidism and ophthalmopathy. No ophthalmopathy progression within 18 months constituted stable Graves' hyperthyroidism. RNA transcripts gave rise to amplified TCR beta CDR3 regions. During a first-round RT-PCR of the TCR CDR3, the HTBI primer set was used. TCRdb reprocessed the multiplex PCR reads with MiXCR, giving one entry per CDR3 protein. The sample records about 610,000 distinct CDR3 sequences, 40% to 55% being singletons. This clonotype was picked up many times. Its antigen is undetermined. Study-wide results and limits: Ophthalmopathy, which appeared later, was predicted by the model a median roughly 6.5 months before onset. Most clonotypes that expanded in the thyroid above 0.001 also showed up in blood.

The clonotype was recovered from a woman between 18 and 29 years old with Graves' hyperthyroidism. Sequencing was performed on peripheral blood or thyroid tissue (not recorded which).

CDR3 loop: CSAPRSGTSLIHEQYF. The CDR3 nucleotides are TGCAGTGCCCCCAGGTCAGGGACTAGTTTAATCCACGAGCAGTACTTC. This chain uses TRBV20-1 with TRBJ2-7; 8 bases match TRBD2. Germline V lookup: CDR1 DFQATT, CDR2 SNEGSKA (reference sequence). Germline trimming cut 6 bases from V and 5 bases from J; bases unmatched to any gene: 18. This CDR3 is built from 16 residues.